There are many counts of the clone carrying this T cell receptor beta chain. The sample is drawn from a study of spatial heterogeneity in lung cancer. Every TCR cDNA molecule bore a unique molecular identifier. MiXCR was run by TCRdb on the 5' RACE reads, yielding one entry per CDR3 protein. The data show around 24,000 distinct CDR3 sequences, with approximately 7.2% seen just once and about 13% held by the top ten. Described time point: sample taken at primary tumor resection. Unsorted whole RNA of tumor, nontumor lung or frozen PBMC was sequenced. The sequencing here drew on PBMCs, taken at surgery. The source is a male donor with early-stage non-small cell lung cancer.

The CDR3 bases are TGTGCCACCAGCAGAGATAAGGGAAACACTGAAGCTTTCTTT. Residues: CATSRDKGNTEAFF. The rearrangement links TRBV15 to TRBJ1-1; D remains ambiguous. The CDR3 has 14 residues. Trimming shortened V by 0 bases and J by 2 bases, and 7 bases separated the two germline ends. Germline CDR1 and CDR2: LNHNV and YYDKDF (reference sequence).